This T cell receptor beta chain was captured by sequencing in a study of T cell responses to AZD1222 COVID-19 vaccine. CDR1 is WSHSY, CDR2 SAAADI, per germline. This CDR3 region has 12 residues. Trimming removed 4 bases from V and 10 bases from J; junction bases left unmatched: 5. Details on this clone: As yet, its antigen is unknown.

Repertoires were generated with immunoSEQ multiplex PCR, while TCRdb's copy carries only in-frame clones and drops some. The sample yields under 150,000 clones, 85% to 95% seen once. Regarding the study as a whole: Targets within unmutated variant regions were reportedly found for nearly half of spike-specific TCRs. Breadth and depth of Spike-specific TCRs rose after two AZD1222 doses.

The V call is TRBV10-2, the J call TRBJ1-1; 8 bases match TRBD1. Sequenced here: peripheral blood, sampled 28 days after the second AZD1222 dose. This receptor was obtained from an adult who received the AZD1222 COVID-19 vaccine. The CDR3 sequence is CASSGQGSVAFF. CDR3 nucleotides: TGCGCCAGCAGTGGACAGGGGAGTGTAGCTTTCTTT.